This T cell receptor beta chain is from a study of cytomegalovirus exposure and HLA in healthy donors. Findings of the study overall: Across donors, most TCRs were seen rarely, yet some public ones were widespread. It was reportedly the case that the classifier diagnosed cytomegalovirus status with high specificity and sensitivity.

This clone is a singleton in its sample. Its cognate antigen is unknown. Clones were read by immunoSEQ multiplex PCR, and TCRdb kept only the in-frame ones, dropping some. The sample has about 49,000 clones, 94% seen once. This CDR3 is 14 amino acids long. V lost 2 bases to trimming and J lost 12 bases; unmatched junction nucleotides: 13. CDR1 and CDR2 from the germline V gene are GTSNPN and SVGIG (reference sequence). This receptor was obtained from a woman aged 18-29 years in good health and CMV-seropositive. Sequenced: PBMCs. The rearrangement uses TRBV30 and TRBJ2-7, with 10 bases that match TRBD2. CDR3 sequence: CAWSPHSSGLAVYF. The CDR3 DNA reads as TGTGCCTGGAGTCCCCACTCCTCAGGACTAGCGGTGTACTTC.